A selection of T cell receptor beta chains follows, all from one sample in a study of beta chain features in type 1 diabetes. This table comes from immunoSEQ multiplex PCR, and its TCRdb copy is limited to in-frame clones, with some not included. This sample has more than 550,000 clones, with around 15% found just once. The specimen was naive CD4+ T cells from blood. These receptors all come from a man between 18 and 29 years old with type 1 diabetes. Each CDR3 is given with its conserved first and last residue. Fields, in order: V gene, CDR3 length, J gene, CDR3 protein.

>TRBV6-1|15|TRBJ2-1
CASSEAFVSYNEQFF
>TRBV7-9|15|TRBJ2-5
CASSSDLSGGKTQYF
>TRBV7-9|15|TRBJ2-6
CASSLQSSGANVLTF
>TRBV15|16|TRBJ2-2
CATSWGPQGNTGELFF
>TRBV5-1|15|TRBJ2-4
CASSLARTGSDIQYF
>TRBV4-2|15|TRBJ1-5
CASSPTKDSNQPQHF
>TRBV4-1|16|TRBJ2-3
CASSQQGLPSTDTQYF
>TRBV29-1|12|TRBJ2-1
CSGLAGDNEQFF
>TRBV4-3|13|TRBJ2-5
CASSQETWETQYF
>TRBV7-9|14|TRBJ1-1
CASSLMGQDSEAFF
>TRBV9|17|TRBJ2-3
CASSLHVSGGLGDTQYF
>TRBV2|14|TRBJ2-7
CASSKDSLSYEQYF
>TRBV9|15|TRBJ2-5
CASSPRGGSPETQYF
>TRBV30|12|TRBJ1-1
CAWMTGGTEAFF
>TRBV4-1|13|TRBJ1-4
CASSPTLDEKLFF
>TRBV5-1|15|TRBJ2-5
CASSGGTRAQETQYF
>TRBV30|15|TRBJ2-3
CAWSRDRSRTDTQYF
>TRBV15|14|TRBJ2-3
CATSRDRNTDTQYF
>TRBV10-2|14|TRBJ2-3
CASRNAGFGDTQYF
>TRBV18|14|TRBJ2-7
CASSPSGQGGEQYF
>TRBV7-3|15|TRBJ2-3
CASSLRQPSTDTQYF
>TRBV14|17|TRBJ2-1
CASSQGLTSGRVGEQFF
>TRBV6-6|14|TRBJ1-3
CASSYADSGNTIYF
>TRBV29-1|14|TRBJ1-1
CSATRTVERTEAFF
>TRBV28|11|TRBJ2-7
CASSSPREQYF
>TRBV2|14|TRBJ2-1
CASTGTLSYNEQFF
>TRBV6-5|14|TRBJ2-3
CASSGGLAADTQYF
>TRBV7-2|16|TRBJ2-7
CASSLARLPPSDEQYF
>TRBV19|14|TRBJ1-1
CASQPWTRQTEAFF
>TRBV10-3|18|TRBJ2-6
CAIGTGTGVSSGANVLTF
>TRBV29-1|14|TRBJ2-7
CSVEEGAQGYEQYF
>TRBV30|14|TRBJ1-2
CAWSVHRSVHGYTF
>TRBV6-1|14|TRBJ2-3
CASGQGLAWDTQYF
>TRBV7-9|13|TRBJ2-4
CASSLAQWFGQHF
>TRBV5-1|15|TRBJ1-1
CASGPTGTANTEAFF
>TRBV5-1|15|TRBJ2-5
CASSRLATVQETQYF
>TRBV15|15|TRBJ2-1
CATSRVSFGDNEQFF
>TRBV15|18|TRBJ1-5
CATSSSLGWTASNQPQHF
>TRBV7-2|16|TRBJ1-4
CASSLDYPLMREKLFF
>TRBV5-4|16|TRBJ1-2
CASSLAAGVGDYGYTF
>TRBV5-1|14|TRBJ2-3
CASSLAVSTDTQYF
>TRBV5-1|16|TRBJ2-4
CASSRGDGTNKNIQYF
>TRBV25-1|14|TRBJ2-3
CASSEGGSTDTQYF
>TRBV7-2|16|TRBJ2-3
CASTLRRATPTDTQYF
>TRBV30|14|TRBJ2-4
CAWSDMGQKNIQYF
>TRBV30|15|TRBJ1-1
CAWIPGKIMNTEAFF
>TRBV30|13|TRBJ2-5
CAWSGAGEETQYF
>TRBV25-1|14|TRBJ2-5
CASSEGAYQETQYF
>TRBV6-5|14|TRBJ2-7
CASKRTGLNYEQYF
>TRBV2|14|TRBJ2-7
CAIQTGTGTYEQYF